This record concerns one T cell receptor (beta chain) sequence. Antigen unknown. The same CDR3 arises from other DNA sequences in this sample as well. This sample stems from a study of shared clonotypes between healthy human individuals. Overall study results and limits: In a few donors, around 5.5% of naive CD4 clonotypes appeared in common. Sorted-subset samples were not fully sequenced, rarefaction indicated. Shared clonotypes across all four donors exceeded non-shared ones in generation probability.

Germline V gene sequence: CDR1 MNHEY, CDR2 SMNVEV (reference sequence). Trimming stripped 3 bases from V and 5 bases from J, with 5 bases between. CDR3 size: 12 residues. The table came from immunoSEQ multiplex PCR; TCRdb's copy has only in-frame clones and leaves some out. The data contain approximately 2,000,000 clones, 93% of them seen just once; the ten biggest clones take up under 2%. CD45RO-negative cells were positively selected for CCR7, leaving out terminally differentiated effector memory CD45RA+ cells. V usage is TRBV27 and J usage is TRBJ2-1, with a weak D call TRBD2 (5 bases). This clonotype originated in a man younger than 35 in good health. Some clones in this sample may be carry-over from other donors' samples. Sequenced material: naive CD8+ T cells from PBMCs. CDR3 DNA sequence: TGTGCCAGCAGTTTGACTAACAATGAGCAGTTCTTC. This sequence encodes CASSLTNNEQFF.